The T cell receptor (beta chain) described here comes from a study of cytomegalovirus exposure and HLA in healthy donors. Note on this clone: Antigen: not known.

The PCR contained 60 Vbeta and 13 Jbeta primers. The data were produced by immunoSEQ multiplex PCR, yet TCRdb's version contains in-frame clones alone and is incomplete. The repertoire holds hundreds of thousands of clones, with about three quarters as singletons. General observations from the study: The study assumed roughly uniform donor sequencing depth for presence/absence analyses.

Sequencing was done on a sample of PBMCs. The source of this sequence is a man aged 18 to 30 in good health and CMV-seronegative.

The CDR3 here is CASSFQGGSGANVLTF. The CDR3, as DNA: TGCGCCAGCAGCTTCCAAGGAGGTTCTGGGGCCAACGTCCTGACTTTC. The chain links TRBV5-1 to TRBJ2-6; possible D gene TRBD2, 5 bases. Germline V lookup: CDR1 SGHRS, CDR2 YFSETQ. V gave up 2 bases and J gave up 1 base, with 10 bases separating them. This CDR3 spans 16 amino acids.